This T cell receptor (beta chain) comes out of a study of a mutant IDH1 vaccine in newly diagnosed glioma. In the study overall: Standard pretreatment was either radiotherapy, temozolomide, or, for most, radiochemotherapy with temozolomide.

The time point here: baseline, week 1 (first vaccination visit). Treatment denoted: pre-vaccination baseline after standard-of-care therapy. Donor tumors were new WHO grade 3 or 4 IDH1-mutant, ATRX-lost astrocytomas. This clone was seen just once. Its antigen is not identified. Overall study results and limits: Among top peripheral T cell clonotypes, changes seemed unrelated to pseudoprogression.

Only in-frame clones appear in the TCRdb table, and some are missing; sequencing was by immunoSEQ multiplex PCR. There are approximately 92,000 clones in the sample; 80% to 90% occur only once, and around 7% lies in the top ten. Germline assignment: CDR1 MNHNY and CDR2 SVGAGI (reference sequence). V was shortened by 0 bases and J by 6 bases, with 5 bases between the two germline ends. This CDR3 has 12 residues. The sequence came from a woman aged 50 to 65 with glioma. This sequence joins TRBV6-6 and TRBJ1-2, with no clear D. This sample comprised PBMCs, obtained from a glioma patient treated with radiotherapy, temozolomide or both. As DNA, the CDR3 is TGTGCCAGCAGTTACTCTACGAATGGCTACACCTTC. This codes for CASSYSTNGYTF.